This record concerns one T cell receptor (beta chain) sequence. The antigen it recognizes is unknown. Per-nucleotide qualities are absent, and no much larger clonotype sits a single base away. The CDR3 numbers 15 residues from cysteine through phenylalanine. Here the CDR3 DNA is all that survives: 45 bases in frame from base 1. The germline V gene gives CDR1 as SNHLY and CDR2 as FYNNEI. V has 0 bases trimmed and J has 2 bases trimmed; junction bases matching no gene number 3. These data belong to a study of CD8 T cells in Susac syndrome (dated by TCRdb to between 2018 and 2020). Regarding the study in general: The study used repertoire sequencing to test whether antigen drove CD8+ T cell activation and differentiation in Susac syndrome. CD8+ T cell repertoire clonality was compared between more than 9 healthy donors, around 14 Susac syndrome patients and 15 multiple sclerosis patients.

High-throughput TCR beta sequencing profiled peripheral blood CD8+ and CD4+ T cells from healthy donors, Susac syndrome patients and multiple sclerosis patients. Treatment-naive patients with stable or active relapsing-remitting disease fulfilling revised McDonald criteria were used as multiple sclerosis controls. Bulk CD8+ and CD4+ T cells were purified by magnetic negative isolation, whereas CD8+ TEMRA cells were enriched by FACS. Blood was collected in EDTA tubes and processed within 24 hours, with PBMCs isolated through density gradient centrifugation. PBMCs intended for TCR sequencing were cryopreserved in liquid nitrogen and thawed later in a water bath at 37 degrees C. The sorted or isolated CD4+, CD8+ and CD8+ TEMRA cells had a purity of 90% or higher. Points the paper makes about the study in general: The TCR sequencing and HLA analysis was acknowledged to have included a relatively small number of individuals.

RNA was extracted using the RNeasy kit, and 0.5 to 1 microgram was reverse transcribed with random hexamers. The immunoSEQ multiplex PCR assay, covering 54 Vbeta and 13 Jbeta segments, was used to amplify TCR beta CDR3 regions. PCR amplification bias was corrected by using a synthetic template baseline for primer optimization and computational correction. The published analysis was carried out like this. Reads were annotated to V, D and J genes per IMGT and analyzed with immunoSEQ Analyzer, keeping only productive sequences. Clonality was calculated as one minus the Shannon entropy normalized by log2 of the number of productive unique sequences. Public and private clones were assessed among the 100 most prevalent clones of each patient and control. A clone was defined as Susac-specific if it was absent from the healthy and MS cohorts, from some 1,100 published viral clones and from other ImmuneACCESS disease sequences. The raw public data were reprocessed by TCRdb itself: fastp quality trimming at Q25, MiXCR clonotype calling, in-frame beta chains only. Rows are unified per CDR3 protein, each entry keeping the most common DNA and genes. The V and J calls and clone size come from TCRdb's table, not from the authors' own analysis. This sample comprises roughly 400,000 distinct CDR3 sequences, 85% to 90% of them detected only once. In total, the top ten clones hold 0.09% to 0.15% of the sample.

Recombination connected TRBV2 to TRBJ2-7, with TRBD1 identical over 8 junction bases. The TCR originated in a human donor with multiple sclerosis. Sequenced input: CD8+ T cells from PBMCs. Read as DNA, the sequence is TGTGCCAGCAGTGAAGCGCTACAGGGGGCCTACGAGCAGTACTTC. This gives the protein CASSEALQGAYEQYF.